This T cell receptor beta chain was documented in a study of cytomegalovirus exposure and HLA in healthy donors. The germline gives CDR1 MNHEY, CDR2 SMNVEV (reference sequence). V trimming: 8 bases; J trimming: 2 bases; junction bases outside the gene matches: 16. The CDR3 is 18 amino acids. Comment on this clone: The antigen is not known.

PCR employed 60 Vbeta and 13 Jbeta primers. The assay was immunoSEQ multiplex PCR, and TCRdb's table has in-frame clones only and misses some. Of 150,000 to 200,000 clones in the sample, around 80% were seen once. Overall study findings and caveats: Most of the TCR beta V segments (in an earlier analysis) were productive either about 87% or about 30% of the time.

The receptor comes from a woman aged 45-65 years in good health and CMV-seropositive. V gene TRBV27 combines with J gene TRBJ2-7, with TRBD2 matching over 12 bases. Sample: PBMCs. The CDR3, as DNA: TGTGCCAGCGTTCACAGGATCCGGACTAGCGGGACCCCCTACGAGCAGTACTTC. This encodes CASVHRIRTSGTPYEQYF.